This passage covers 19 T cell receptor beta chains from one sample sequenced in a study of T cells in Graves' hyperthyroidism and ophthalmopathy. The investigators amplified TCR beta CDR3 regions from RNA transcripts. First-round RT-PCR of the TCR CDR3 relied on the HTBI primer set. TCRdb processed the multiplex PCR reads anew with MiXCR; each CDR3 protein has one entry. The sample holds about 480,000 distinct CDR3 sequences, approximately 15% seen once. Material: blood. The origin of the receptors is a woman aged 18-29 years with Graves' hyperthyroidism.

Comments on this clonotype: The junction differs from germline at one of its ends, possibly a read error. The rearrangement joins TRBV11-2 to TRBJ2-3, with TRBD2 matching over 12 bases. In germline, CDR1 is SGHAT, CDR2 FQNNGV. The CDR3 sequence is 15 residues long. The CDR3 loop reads CASSMTSGSRDTQYF. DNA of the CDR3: TGTGCCAGCAGCATGACTAGCGGGAGCAGAGATACGCAGTATTTT.

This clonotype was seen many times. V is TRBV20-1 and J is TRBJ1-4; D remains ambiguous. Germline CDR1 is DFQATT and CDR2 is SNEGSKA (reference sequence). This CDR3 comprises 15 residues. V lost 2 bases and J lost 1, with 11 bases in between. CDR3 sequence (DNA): TGCAGTGCTAGAACGTCCTTAAGAACTAATGAAAAACTGTTTTTT. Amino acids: CSARTSLRTNEKLFF.

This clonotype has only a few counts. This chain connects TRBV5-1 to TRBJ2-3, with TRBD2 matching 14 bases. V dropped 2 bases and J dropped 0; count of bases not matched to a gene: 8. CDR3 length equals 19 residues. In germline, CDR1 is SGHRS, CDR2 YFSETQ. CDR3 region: CASSFEPGLAGDSTDTQYF. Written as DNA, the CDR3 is TGCGCCAGCAGCTTTGAACCGGGACTAGCGGGAGATAGCACAGATACGCAGTATTTT.

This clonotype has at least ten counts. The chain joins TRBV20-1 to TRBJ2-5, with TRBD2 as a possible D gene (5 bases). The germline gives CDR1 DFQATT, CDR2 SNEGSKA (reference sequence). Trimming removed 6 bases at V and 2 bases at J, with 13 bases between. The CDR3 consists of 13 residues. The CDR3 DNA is TGCAGTGCCACCACAAGCGGTCAAGAGACCCAGTACTTC. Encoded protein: CSATTSGQETQYF.

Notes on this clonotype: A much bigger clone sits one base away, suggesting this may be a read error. Written as DNA, the CDR3 is TGTGCCAGCAGTTTGGGTCTAAGACAGCCCCAGCATTTT. Protein sequence: CASSLGLRQPQHF. The chain uses TRBV12-3 or TRBV12-4 and TRBJ1-5; D ambiguous. The CDR3 totals 13 residues. Deletions cut 3 bases from V and 7 bases from J, with 10 bases between.

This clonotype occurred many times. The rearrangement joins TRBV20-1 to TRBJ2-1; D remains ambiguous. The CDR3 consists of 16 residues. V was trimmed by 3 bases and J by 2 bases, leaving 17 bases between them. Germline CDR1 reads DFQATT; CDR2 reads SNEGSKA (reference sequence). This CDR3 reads CSASPPSGGPYNEQFF. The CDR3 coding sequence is TGCAGTGCTAGCCCTCCGTCAGGCGGACCCTACAATGAGCAGTTCTTC.

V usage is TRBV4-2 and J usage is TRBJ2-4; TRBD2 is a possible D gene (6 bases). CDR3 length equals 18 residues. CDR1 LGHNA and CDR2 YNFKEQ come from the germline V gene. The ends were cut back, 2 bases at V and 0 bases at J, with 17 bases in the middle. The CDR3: CASSQPSYGGVAKNIQYF. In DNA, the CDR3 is TGTGCCAGCAGCCAACCCTCTTACGGGGGAGTAGCCAAAAACATTCAGTACTTC.

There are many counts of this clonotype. CDR3 nucleotide sequence: TGCAGTGCATCCGGGACAGGGATGACAGATACGCAGTATTTT. Translating it yields CSASGTGMTDTQYF. The rearrangement uses TRBV20-1 and TRBJ2-3; TRBD1 aligns across 9 bases. This CDR3 spans 14 amino acids. Trimming took 6 bases from V and 3 from J; bases not matched to a gene: 7. The germline V gene encodes CDR1 DFQATT and CDR2 SNEGSKA (reference sequence).

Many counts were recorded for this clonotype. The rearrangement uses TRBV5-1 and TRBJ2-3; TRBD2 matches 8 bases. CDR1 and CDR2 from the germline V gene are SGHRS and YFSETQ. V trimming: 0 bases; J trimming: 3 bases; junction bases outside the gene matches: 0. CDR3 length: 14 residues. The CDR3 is CASSLERETDTQYF. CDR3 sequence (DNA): TGCGCCAGCAGCTTGGAGCGGGAGACAGATACGCAGTATTTT. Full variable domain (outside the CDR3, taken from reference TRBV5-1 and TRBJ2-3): KAGVTQTPRYLIKTRGQQVTLSCSPISGHRSVSWYQQTPGQGLQFLFEYFSETQRNKGNFPGRFSGRQFSNSRSEMNVSTLELGDSALYLCASSLERETDTQYFGPGTRLTVL.

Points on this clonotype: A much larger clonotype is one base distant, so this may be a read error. CDR3: CSVSRRAHNEQFF. Written as DNA, the CDR3 is TGCAGCGTTTCTCGGCGGGCCCACAATGAGCAGTTCTTC. This rearrangement joins TRBV29-1 to TRBJ2-1; a possible D gene is TRBD2 (5 bases). CDR3 length equals 13 residues. Per the germline V gene, CDR1 is SQVTM and CDR2 is ANQGSEA. Trimming cost V 5 bases and J 5 bases, with 13 bases left between them.

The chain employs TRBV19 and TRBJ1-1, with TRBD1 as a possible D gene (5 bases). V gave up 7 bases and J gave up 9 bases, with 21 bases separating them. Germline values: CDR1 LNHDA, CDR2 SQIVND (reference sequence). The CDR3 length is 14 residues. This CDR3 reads CASNHPRGSGQAFF. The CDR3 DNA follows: TGTGCCAGTAACCACCCGAGGGGATCTGGGCAAGCTTTCTTT.

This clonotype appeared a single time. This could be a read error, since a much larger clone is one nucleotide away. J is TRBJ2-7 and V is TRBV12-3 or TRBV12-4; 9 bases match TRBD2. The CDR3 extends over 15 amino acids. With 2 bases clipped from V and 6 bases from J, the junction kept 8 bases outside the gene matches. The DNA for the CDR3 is TGTGCCAGCAGTTTATCAGGGCGGGAGGGAGGCGAGCAGTACTTC. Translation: CASSLSGREGGEQYF.

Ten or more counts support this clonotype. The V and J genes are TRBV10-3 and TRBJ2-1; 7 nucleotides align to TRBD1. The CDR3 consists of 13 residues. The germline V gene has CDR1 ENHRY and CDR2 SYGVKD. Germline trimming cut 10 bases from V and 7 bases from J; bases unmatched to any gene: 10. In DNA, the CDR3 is TGTGCCACCTTTAACGACAGGGAGAATGAGCAGTTCTTC. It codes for CATFNDRENEQFF.

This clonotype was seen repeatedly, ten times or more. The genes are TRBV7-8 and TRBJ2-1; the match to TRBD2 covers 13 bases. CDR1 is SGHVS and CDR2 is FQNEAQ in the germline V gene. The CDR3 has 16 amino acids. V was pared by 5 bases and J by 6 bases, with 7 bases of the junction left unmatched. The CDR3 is CASSPAGTSGTNEQFF. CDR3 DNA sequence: TGTGCCAGCAGCCCAGCCGGGACTAGCGGGACCAATGAGCAGTTCTTC. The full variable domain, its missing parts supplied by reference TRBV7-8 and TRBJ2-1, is GAGVSQSPRYKVAKRGQDVALRCDPISGHVSLFWYQQALGQGPEFLTYFQNEAQLDKSGLPSDRFFAERPEGSVSTLKIQRTQQEDSAVYLCASSPAGTSGTNEQFFGPGTRLTVL.

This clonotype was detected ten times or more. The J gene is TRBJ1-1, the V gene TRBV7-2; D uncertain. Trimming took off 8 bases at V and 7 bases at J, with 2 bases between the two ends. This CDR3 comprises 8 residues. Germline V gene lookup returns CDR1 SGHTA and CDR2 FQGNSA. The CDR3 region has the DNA TGTGCCAGCCTTGAAGCTTTCTTT. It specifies CASLEAFF.

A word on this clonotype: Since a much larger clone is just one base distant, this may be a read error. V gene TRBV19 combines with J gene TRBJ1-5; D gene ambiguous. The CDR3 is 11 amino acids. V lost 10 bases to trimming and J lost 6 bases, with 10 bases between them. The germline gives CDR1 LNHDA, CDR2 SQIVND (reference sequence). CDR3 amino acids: CATVVFQPQHF. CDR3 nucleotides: TGTGCCACCGTGGTATTTCAGCCCCAGCATTTT.

DNA of the CDR3: TGTGCCAGCAGCTTAGAGGACTTCGGCGGAAGCTCCTACAATGAGCAGTTCTTC. It translates to CASSLEDFGGSSYNEQFF. The V gene is TRBV7-8, the J gene TRBJ2-1; tentative D call: TRBD2 (5 bases). V was clipped by 1 base and J by 0 bases, with 16 bases between them. The germline V gene encodes CDR1 SGHVS and CDR2 FQNEAQ. This CDR3 contains 18 residues.

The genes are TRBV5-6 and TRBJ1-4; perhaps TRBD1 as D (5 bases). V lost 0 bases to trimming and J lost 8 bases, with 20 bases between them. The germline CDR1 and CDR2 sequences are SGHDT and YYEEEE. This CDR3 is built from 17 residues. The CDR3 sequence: CASSLEGATGDGEKLFF. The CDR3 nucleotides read TGTGCCAGCAGCTTGGAAGGTGCTACAGGAGATGGGGAAAAACTGTTTTTT.

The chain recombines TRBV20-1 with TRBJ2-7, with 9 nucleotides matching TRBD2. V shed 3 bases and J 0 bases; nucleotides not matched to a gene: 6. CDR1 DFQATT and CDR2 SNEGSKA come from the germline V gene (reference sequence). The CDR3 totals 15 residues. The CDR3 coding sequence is TGCAGTGCTAGTTCCCTAGCGGGGAGCTCCTACGAGCAGTACTTC. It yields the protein CSASSLAGSSYEQYF.